Listed below are T cell receptor beta chains from one sample, sequenced in a study of T cells in Graves' hyperthyroidism and ophthalmopathy. TCRdb re-derived calls from the multiplex PCR reads in MiXCR, one entry per CDR3 protein. The sample comprises 400,000 to 600,000 distinct CDR3 sequences, 20% to 25% of which are singletons, and more than 25% rests with the top ten. The sample was blood. The receptors come from a man aged 18 to 35 with Graves' hyperthyroidism. Both conserved end residues are part of each CDR3. The order of the fields is clone size, D gene, J gene, V gene, CDR3 DNA, CDR3 protein. A D gene is named only where the DNA matches it firmly. Only some rows state a clone size, as once, few, many or a class for expanded clones.

size: many
D: NA
J: TRBJ1-5
V: TRBV28
DNA: TGTGCCAGCAGTTTCGGGGAGAGCAATCAGCCCCAGCATTTT
CDR3: CASSFGESNQPQHF

size: NA
D: NA
J: TRBJ2-7
V: TRBV6-1
DNA: TGTGCCAGCAGTGAAGCTCTCCCCTACGAGCAGTACTTC
CDR3: CASSEALPYEQYF

size: many
D: NA
J: TRBJ1-1
V: TRBV20-1
DNA: TGCAGTGCTAGAGATATAGGAGGGTGGGGTGAAGCTTTCTTT
CDR3: CSARDIGGWGEAFF

size: many
D: TRBD1
J: TRBJ1-1
V: TRBV20-1
DNA: TGCAGTGCTAGAGAACCCGGGACAGGGGAAGCTTTCTTT
CDR3: CSAREPGTGEAFF

size: many
D: NA
J: TRBJ2-2
V: TRBV5-4
DNA: TGTGCCAGCAGCTCGGCGGACGGGGAGTTAAGCACCGGGGAGCTGTTTTTT
CDR3: CASSSADGELSTGELFF

size: many
D: NA
J: TRBJ2-5
V: TRBV28
DNA: TGTGCCAGCACCTTAGACTTAGCGTACCAAGAGACCCAGTACTTC
CDR3: CASTLDLAYQETQYF

size: NA
D: NA
J: TRBJ2-7
V: TRBV6-1
DNA: TGTGCCAGCAGCGTCAGGGGAACCGACTACGAGCAGTACTTC
CDR3: CASSVRGTDYEQYF

size: NA
D: NA
J: TRBJ1-2
V: TRBV6-1
DNA: TGTGCCAGCAGACGAGACTCAAATACAAACTATGGCTACACCTTC
CDR3: CASRRDSNTNYGYTF

size: many
D: TRBD1
J: TRBJ1-5
V: TRBV28
DNA: TGTGCCAGCAGTTTATCGGGGACAGGGATGTTGGGCAATCAGCCCCAGCATTTT
CDR3: CASSLSGTGMLGNQPQHF

size: many
D: NA
J: TRBJ2-7
V: TRBV11-2
DNA: TGTGCCAGCAGCTTCACAGGTAGATTCTACGAGCAGTACTTC
CDR3: CASSFTGRFYEQYF

size: NA
D: NA
J: TRBJ1-5
V: TRBV20-1
DNA: TGCAGTGCTAGAAGGGCGTTGGATCAGCCCCAGCATTTT
CDR3: CSARRALDQPQHF

size: many
D: TRBD1
J: TRBJ2-7
V: TRBV12-3/TRBV12-4
DNA: TGTGCCAGCAGTGCCGGGACAGGATACGAGCAGTACTTC
CDR3: CASSAGTGYEQYF

size: few
D: NA
J: TRBJ1-5
V: TRBV7-2
DNA: TGTGCCAGCAACCCAGGGCTTGGTCGACCCCAGCATTTT
CDR3: CASNPGLGRPQHF

size: many
D: NA
J: TRBJ1-1
V: TRBV14
DNA: TGTGCCAGCAGCCAAGATCCCGCGGGGTTGGGCAACACTGAAGCTTTCTTT
CDR3: CASSQDPAGLGNTEAFF

size: many
D: NA
J: TRBJ2-7
V: TRBV28
DNA: TGTGCCAGCAGTTTATTAGGGCAGGGTGACTACGAGCAGTACTTC
CDR3: CASSLLGQGDYEQYF

size: many
D: NA
J: TRBJ2-5
V: TRBV11-1
DNA: TGTGCCAGCGGGCAAAGGTCCTGGGGACGAGAGACCCAGTACTTC
CDR3: CASGQRSWGRETQYF

size: many
D: NA
J: TRBJ1-1
V: TRBV5-1
DNA: TGCGCCAGCAGCCCCGTTACTGACACTGAAGCTTTCTTT
CDR3: CASSPVTDTEAFF

size: few
D: NA
J: TRBJ2-7
V: TRBV5-1
DNA: TGCGCCAGCAGCCCCGCGGGGGCGGGGAAGCAGTACTTC
CDR3: CASSPAGAGKQYF

size: NA
D: TRBD1
J: TRBJ2-2
V: TRBV5-1
DNA: TGCGCCAGCGGAACAGGGGAACCAAACACCGGGGAGCTGTTTTTT
CDR3: CASGTGEPNTGELFF

size: NA
D: NA
J: TRBJ1-5
V: TRBV10-3
DNA: TGTGCCATCAGTGAGTCCGGGACGGGTCAGCCCCAGCATTTT
CDR3: CAISESGTGQPQHF

size: once
D: NA
J: TRBJ2-5
V: TRBV20-1
DNA: TGCAGTGCTAGCTCCCAAGAGACCCAGTACTTC
CDR3: CSASSQETQYF